This paragraph covers one T cell receptor beta chain sequence. The sample belongs to a study of blood T cell repertoires in COVID-19. Study summary: Acute-phase and convalescent COVID-19 samples originated in the United States, Italy and Spain.

From germline, CDR1 is LNHDA and CDR2 SQIVND (reference sequence). The CDR3 runs 16 residues. With 1 base removed from V and 1 base from J, the gap between germline ends came to 11 bases. One Seattle source followed patients from active infection through their disease course. Methods used by the authors: Amplification from reference gene primers served as the basis for estimated nucleated cell counts. TCRdb's table, derived via immunoSEQ multiplex PCR, lists solely in-frame clones and lacks some. Clone size and V and J calls were adopted from that table, with D and trimming inferred from the DNA. The sample has about 240,000 clones; around 87% are singletons.

The chain uses TRBV19 and TRBJ1-3, with D possibly TRBD1 on 6 matching bases. Material for sequencing was peripheral blood. This receptor was obtained from a woman aged 45-59 years with COVID-19, enrolled during active disease. CDR3 coding DNA: TGTGCCAGTAGTATAGCGCCAGGGGCATCTGGAAACACCATATATTTT. Its translation: CASSIAPGASGNTIYF. Looking up the rest from reference TRBV19 and TRBJ1-3 gives the full variable domain: DGGITQSPKYLFRKEGQNVTLSCEQNLNHDAMYWYRQDPGQGLRLIYYSQIVNDFQKGDIAEGYSVSREKKESFPLTVTSAQKNPTAFYLCASSIAPGASGNTIYFGEGSWLTVV.